This T cell receptor (beta chain) was recovered during a study of blood T cell repertoires in COVID-19. In the study overall: PBMCs, B-cell-depleted T cells, or T cells provided the cDNA or gDNA that made up the material.

Sequenced by immunoSEQ multiplex PCR; TCRdb stores in-frame clones only, minus some. The data contain about 36,000 clones, over 75% of them singletons. V lost 6 bases and J lost 1, with 13 bases in between. Germline V gene lookup returns CDR1 MNHEY and CDR2 SMNVEV (reference sequence). This CDR3 has 15 residues. The J gene is TRBJ2-4, the V gene TRBV27; the D gene is possibly TRBD2 (6 bases). This TCR was sampled from a man aged 55-75 years with acute or convalescent COVID-19. Specimen: peripheral blood. The CDR3 DNA reads TGTGCCAGCAGACTCGTTGGGGGGGCCAAAAACATTCAGTACTTC. It codes for CASRLVGGAKNIQYF.